This TCR beta chain was retrieved from a study of control samples from healthy donors and cancer patients. Looked up from germline, CDR1 is SGHAT and CDR2 is FQNNGV. V dropped 5 bases and J dropped 7; count of bases not matched to a gene: 5. The CDR3 runs to 13 residues. Some clones are missing from TCRdb's copy, which holds only in-frame ones; the method was immunoSEQ multiplex PCR. Of roughly 160,000 clones in the sample, 96% are singletons; the top ten hold approximately 1%. The sequenced sample consisted of blood. The chain couples TRBV11-2 to TRBJ2-7; 10 bases fit TRBD1. The source is a woman in her twenties or thirties in good health. The DNA of the CDR3 is TGTGCCAGCAGCACCCGGACAGGGGGAGAGCAGTACTTC. Translated, it gives CASSTRTGGEQYF. Full variable domain (missing parts from reference TRBV11-2 and TRBJ2-7): EAGVAQSPRYKIIEKRQSVAFWCNPISGHATLYWYQQILGQGPKLLIQFQNNGVVDDSQLPKDRFSAERLKGVDSTLKIQPAKLEDSAVYLCASSTRTGGEQYFGPGTRLTVT.